The clone carrying this TCR beta chain was found once. CDR3 size: 17 residues. V gave up 4 bases and J gave up 2 bases; unmatched junction bases: 10. Germline V CDR1 and CDR2: SGDLS, YYNGEE. The source of the sample is a study of blood T cell repertoires in COVID-19. Study as a whole: The samples span acute and convalescent COVID-19 from the United States, Italy and Spain.

The authors' processing: Reference gene primer amplification in the assay estimated nucleated cell counts. The data were produced by immunoSEQ multiplex PCR, yet TCRdb's version contains in-frame clones alone and is incomplete. The V and J calls and the clone size are those of that table, but D and trimming were determined from the DNA. The profile shows 45,000 to 55,000 clones, roughly four fifths of them singletons. The receptor was derived from a man between 60 and 70 years old with active COVID-19. Sequencing used peripheral blood. This chain joins TRBV9 and TRBJ1-4; 8 bases match TRBD1. DNA of the CDR3: TGTGCCAGCAGCCCACGACAGGGGTGGTCGACTAATGAAAAACTGTTTTTT. The encoded protein is CASSPRQGWSTNEKLFF.